This T cell receptor beta chain was sequenced in a study of T cell responses to AZD1222 COVID-19 vaccine. Points from the study as a whole: AZD1222 recipients seropositive at baseline numbered only 6 or 7.

The table came from immunoSEQ multiplex PCR; TCRdb's copy has only in-frame clones and leaves some out. The sample has about 120,000 clones, 85% to 95% seen once. V lost 5 bases and J lost 5, with 21 bases in between. The CDR3 loop spans 16 amino acids. Germline loops: CDR1 SGHTA, CDR2 FQGNSA. A word on this clone: What it binds is not known.

V usage is TRBV7-2 and J usage is TRBJ1-1; D is uncertain. This TCR came from an adult in good health. Source: peripheral blood, taken on day 0 of AZD1222 vaccination. The CDR3 protein is CASSPPGPRPGTEAFF. CDR3 in DNA: TGTGCCAGCAGCCCTCCTGGACCTCGTCCGGGGACTGAAGCTTTCTTT.